The 31 T cell receptor beta chains below all came from one sample that was sequenced in a study of human T cells and chemical hapten exposure. Time point specified: patch test 1, 2 weeks after DPC sensitization. Treatment described: therapeutic diphenylcyclopropenone sensitization with weekly scalp DPC. MiXCR, run by TCRdb on the RACE reads, gives a single entry per CDR3 protein. The sample yields around 99,000 distinct CDR3 sequences, around 12% seen once. The sample was whole blood, taken in connection with sensitization to the hapten diphenylcyclopropenone (DPC). The receptors derive from a woman between 40 and 55 years old with alopecia areata. Some clones in this sample may be carry-over from other donors' samples.

This clonotype was picked up many times. The J gene is TRBJ1-2, the V gene TRBV28; the D is unclear. The germline V gene encodes CDR1 MDHEN and CDR2 SYDVKM. CDR3 size: 12 residues. Trimming removed 2 bases at V and 8 bases at J, with 9 bases between. The CDR3 protein is CASSLPGFGYTF. The CDR3 DNA reads as TGTGCCAGCAGTTTACCTGGGTTCGGCTACACCTTC.

The chain recombines TRBV19 with TRBJ2-1; D perhaps matches TRBD2 (5 bases). CDR1 LNHDA and CDR2 SQIVND come from the germline V gene (reference sequence). V lost 4 bases to trimming and J lost 2 bases, with 12 bases between them. The CDR3 loop spans 15 amino acids. DNA of the CDR3: TGTGCCAGTAGTAAACTGAGCGGAGCCTACAATGAGCAGTTCTTC. Its translation: CASSKLSGAYNEQFF.

V gene TRBV19 combines with J gene TRBJ2-2; a weak D match, TRBD1 (6 bases). V lost 3 bases to trimming and J lost 4 bases, with 12 bases between them. Looked up from germline, CDR1 is LNHDA and CDR2 is SQIVND (reference sequence). There are 15 residues in the CDR3. The CDR3 nucleotides read TGTGCCAGTAGTATGCAGGGGCTACTCACCGGGGAGCTGTTTTTT. It translates to CASSMQGLLTGELFF.

The V call is TRBV3-1, the J call TRBJ2-3; TRBD2 might be the D (6 bases). Per germline, CDR1 LGHDT and CDR2 YNNKEL (reference sequence). V gave up 1 base and J gave up 1 base, with 9 bases separating them. CDR3 length: 15 amino acids. The CDR3 region is CASSQVASGTDTQYF. The CDR3 bases are TGTGCCAGCAGCCAAGTGGCTAGCGGCACAGATACGCAGTATTTT.

This clonotype showed up just a few times. The chain links TRBV28 to TRBJ2-1; 10 bases align to TRBD1. CDR1 is MDHEN, CDR2 SYDVKM, per germline. Trimming at V came to 6 bases and at J to 10 bases, leaving 9 bases not matched to a gene. This CDR3 spans 14 amino acids. The CDR3 coding sequence is TGTGCCAGCAGAACTCCGGGACAGGGGTTAGAGCAGTTCTTC. Protein: CASRTPGQGLEQFF.

This clonotype came up many times. This rearrangement joins TRBV29-1 to TRBJ2-7; unclear D gene. V shed 4 bases and J shed 5 bases, with 18 bases lying between them. The CDR3 sequence is 14 residues long. Germline V gene sequence: CDR1 SQVTM, CDR2 ANQGSEA. The CDR3 region has the DNA TGCAGCGTTGTGGTTGGCAGGACCATAAACGAGCAGTACTTC. Translated: CSVVVGRTINEQYF.

The sample holds a few counts of this clonotype. V and J are TRBV29-1 and TRBJ2-3; D unclear. Trimming removed 6 bases from V and 4 bases from J, with 8 bases in between. The CDR3 totals 11 residues. Looked up from germline, CDR1 is SQVTM and CDR2 is ANQGSEA. DNA for the CDR3: TGCAGCGTCTTCTACGCAGATACGCAGTATTTT. It translates to CSVFYADTQYF.

The rearrangement uses TRBV20-1 and TRBJ1-5; 8 bases align to TRBD1. The CDR3 has 12 residues. V was pared by 4 bases and J by 10 bases, with 6 bases of the junction left unmatched. The germline gives CDR1 DFQATT, CDR2 SNEGSKA (reference sequence). The CDR3 is CSAKDRASPQHF. The CDR3 region has the DNA TGCAGTGCTAAGGACAGGGCCTCCCCCCAGCATTTT.

This clonotype was detected a few times. V and J are TRBV20-1 and TRBJ1-1; 7 bases map to TRBD1. The germline gives CDR1 DFQATT, CDR2 SNEGSKA (reference sequence). The CDR3 length is 13 residues. V lost 4 bases and J lost 1; bases outside the gene matches: 3. For the CDR3, the DNA is TGCAGTGCTATGTACAGGGGGAACACTGAAGCTTTCTTT. As protein: CSAMYRGNTEAFF.

This clonotype was detected once. The genes are TRBV20-1 and TRBJ2-3; D call uncertain. CDR1 and CDR2 from the germline V gene are DFQATT and SNEGSKA (reference sequence). V was pared by 3 bases and J by 4 bases, with 8 bases between. CDR3 size: 12 residues. The CDR3 DNA reads TGCAGTGCTAGGCGGATTTCAGATACGCAGTATTTT. Amino acid sequence: CSARRISDTQYF.

The chain joins TRBV7-8 to TRBJ1-5; tentatively, D is TRBD1 (5 bases). Trimming cost V 1 base and J 5 bases, with 12 bases left between them. The CDR3 totals 15 residues. CDR1 is SGHVS and CDR2 is FQNEAQ in the germline V gene. The CDR3 protein is CASSLGAPGHQPQHF. CDR3 sequence (DNA): TGTGCCAGCAGCTTAGGGGCTCCAGGGCATCAGCCCCAGCATTTT.

This clonotype was counted only a few times. The V gene is TRBV3-1, the J gene TRBJ2-5; no clear D gene. From germline, CDR1 is LGHDT and CDR2 YNNKEL (reference sequence). The CDR3 sequence is 13 residues long. The V end was cut by 5 bases, the J end by 2 bases, with 9 bases between. The CDR3 is CASSKTPQETQYF. DNA for the CDR3: TGTGCCAGCAGCAAGACACCACAAGAGACCCAGTACTTC.

There are a few counts of this clonotype. This chain connects TRBV18 to TRBJ1-4; D not resolved. The germline CDR1 and CDR2 sequences are KGHSH and LQKENI. This CDR3 comprises 15 residues. Trimming left V 3 bases short and J 8 bases short, with 16 bases between. CDR3 in amino acids: CASSPAASTFEKLFF. For the CDR3, the DNA is TGTGCCAGCTCACCCGCCGCCAGCACTTTCGAAAAACTGTTTTTT.

This clonotype has at least ten counts. This sequence joins TRBV29-1 and TRBJ1-1, with TRBD1 matching 11 bases. Germline loops: CDR1 SQVTM, CDR2 ANQGSEA. Losses at the gene ends were 7 bases for V and 5 bases for J; bases not matched to a gene: 6. The CDR3 extends over 13 amino acids. CDR3 nucleotide sequence: TGCAGCGGGGGACAGGGGGAAGGAACTGAAGCTTTCTTT. Its translation is CSGGQGEGTEAFF.

The chain couples TRBV7-2 to TRBJ2-5; 15 nucleotides line up with TRBD2. This CDR3 is built from 17 residues. Germline CDR1 and CDR2: SGHTA and FQGNSA. Losses at the gene ends were 1 base for V and 4 bases for J; bases not matched to a gene: 4. CDR3 sequence reads: CASSLVGGLAGGETQYF. The CDR3 DNA reads TGTGCCAGCAGCTTAGTAGGGGGACTAGCGGGAGGAGAGACCCAGTACTTC.

This clonotype appeared a few times. CDR3 amino acids: CASSPPSSRGTYEQYF. CDR3 sequence (DNA): TGTGCCAGCTCACCACCGAGTAGCAGGGGGACCTACGAGCAGTACTTC. This chain links TRBV18 with TRBJ2-7, with 7 nucleotides matching TRBD1. Germline assignment: CDR1 KGHSH and CDR2 LQKENI. The V gene end was trimmed by 0 bases and the J gene end by 2 bases; junction bases not matched to a gene: 7. This CDR3 region has 16 residues.

Ten or more counts support this clonotype. V is TRBV12-3 or TRBV12-4 and J is TRBJ1-1, with D perhaps matching TRBD1 (6 bases). The CDR3 runs 12 residues. Trimming took off 7 bases at V and 5 bases at J, with 11 bases between the two ends. The CDR3 DNA is TGTGCCAGCACCGACAGGACAACTGAAGCTTTCTTT. Protein product: CASTDRTTEAFF.

This clonotype was detected a few times. The chain uses TRBV7-8 and TRBJ2-3; 7 nucleotides align to TRBD1. This CDR3 region has 17 residues. CDR1 SGHVS and CDR2 FQNEAQ come from the germline V gene. Trimming cost V 1 base and J 2 bases; bases outside gene matches: 9. The CDR3 sequence is CASSLEGQRFSTDTQYF. DNA for the CDR3: TGTGCCAGCAGCTTAGAGGGACAGAGATTCTCCACAGATACGCAGTATTTT.

A few counts support this clonotype. This sequence joins TRBV27 and TRBJ1-5; D is perhaps TRBD1 (6 bases). CDR3 length equals 13 residues. V was clipped by 8 bases and J by 4 bases, with 12 bases between them. The germline gives CDR1 MNHEY, CDR2 SMNVEV (reference sequence). The CDR3, as DNA: TGTGCCAGCCGCTACAGGGAAAATCAGCCCCAGCATTTT. Its translation: CASRYRENQPQHF.

This clonotype came up a few times. V gene TRBV21-1 combines with J gene TRBJ1-1; the DNA was not used to check the table's D call, TRBD1. TRBV21-1 is termed a pseudogene. The CDR3 contains 15 residues. DNA for the CDR3: TGTGCCAGCAGCAAAGGCCAGGGACCGAACACTGAAGCTTTCTTT. This translates into CASSKGQGPNTEAFF.

Ten or more counts support this clonotype. The chain recombines TRBV7-6 with TRBJ2-3; the D gene is possibly TRBD2 (6 bases). Germline CDR1 is SGHVS and CDR2 is FNYEAQ. The V end lost 2 bases, the J end lost 2 bases, and 17 bases lay between the germline ends. The CDR3 spans 17 residues. The CDR3 DNA reads as TGTGCCAGCAGCTTACGCGGGGTAGGGATCGTCACAGATACGCAGTATTTT. Residues: CASSLRGVGIVTDTQYF.

The V gene is TRBV4-2, the J gene TRBJ1-3; D is unresolved. Germline CDR1 is LGHNA and CDR2 is YNFKEQ. CDR3 length equals 17 residues. Trimming took 1 base from V and 0 from J, leaving 13 bases between them. The CDR3 DNA sequence: TGTGCCAGCAGCCAAGTGGGTCAGACCAGCTCTGGAAACACCATATATTTT. Its protein product is CASSQVGQTSSGNTIYF.

This clonotype occurred many times. The J gene is TRBJ2-5, the V gene TRBV3-1; a weak D match, TRBD1 (6 bases). Germline CDR1 LGHDT, CDR2 YNNKEL (reference sequence). V was cut by 0 bases and J by 4 bases, with 12 bases left in between. This CDR3 spans 15 amino acids. The DNA for the CDR3 is TGTGCCAGCAGCCAAGAAGGGACACCCCCAGAGACCCAGTACTTC. This translates into CASSQEGTPPETQYF.

The chain couples TRBV28 to TRBJ1-5; tentatively, D is TRBD1 (6 bases). This CDR3 region has 15 residues. Trimming removed 6 bases from V and 1 base from J, with 13 bases in between. Germline values: CDR1 MDHEN, CDR2 SYDVKM. The CDR3 bases are TGTGCCAGCAGGTTACAGGGACACAGCAATCAGCCCCAGCATTTT. It is translated as CASRLQGHSNQPQHF.

V usage is TRBV15 and J usage is TRBJ2-7; 8 bases are a match to TRBD1. Germline loops: CDR1 LNHNV, CDR2 YYDKDF (reference sequence). The CDR3 consists of 18 residues. Trimming removed 1 base from V and 1 base from J; junction bases left unmatched: 12. CDR3 coding DNA: TGTGCCACCAGCAGAGCCGGTCCCGGGACAGGTTCGTCCTACGAGCAGTACTTC. Translating gives CATSRAGPGTGSSYEQYF.

This clonotype has more than one count but fewer than ten. This chain joins TRBV19 and TRBJ2-1; no firm D call. The germline CDR1 and CDR2 sequences are LNHDA and SQIVND (reference sequence). Deletions cut 7 bases from V and 3 bases from J, with 10 bases between. The CDR3 runs to 13 residues. The CDR3 loop reads CASTPENYNEQFF. The CDR3 nucleotides are TGTGCCAGTACCCCCGAGAACTACAATGAGCAGTTCTTC.

The CDR3 DNA reads as TGTGCCAGCAGTTTGGACGCGTGGGCCAACAATGAGCAGTTCTTC. It translates to CASSLDAWANNEQFF. The rearrangement links TRBV11-2 to TRBJ2-1; D is unresolved. Germline CDR1 is SGHAT and CDR2 is FQNNGV. The CDR3 extends over 15 amino acids. The ends were cut back, 6 bases at V and 5 bases at J, with 17 bases in the middle.

This clonotype was seen only a few times. V gene TRBV7-6 combines with J gene TRBJ2-2; 8 positions match TRBD1. The CDR3 extends over 15 amino acids. From germline, CDR1 is SGHVS and CDR2 FNYEAQ. J gave up 2 bases and V 5 bases, and 4 bases lay outside the gene matches. The CDR3 sequence is CASSQTGVNTGELFF. CDR3 sequence (DNA): TGTGCCAGCAGCCAGACAGGGGTAAACACCGGGGAGCTGTTTTTT.

This clonotype was observed a single time. One end of the junction fails to match germline, which may point to a read error. The gene calls are TRBV5-5 and TRBJ2-5; the D gene is possibly TRBD2 (6 bases). CDR1 is SGHKS and CDR2 is YYEKEE in the germline V gene (reference sequence). The CDR3 extends over 14 amino acids. The CDR3 reads CASSSREFQETLYF. The CDR3 DNA reads TGTGCCAGCAGTTCCCGGGAGTTCCAAGAGACCCTGTACTTC.

The chain joins TRBV3-1 to TRBJ1-2; D is undetermined. The CDR3 covers 14 residues. Germline V gives CDR1 LGHDT, CDR2 YNNKEL (reference sequence). The germline V and J ends were trimmed by 7 bases and 5 bases, with 17 bases remaining between them. The CDR3 DNA is TGTGCCAGCACCCGGACGGCTTCCTCATATGGCTACACCTTC. This sequence encodes CASTRTASSYGYTF.

Only a few counts were recorded for this clonotype. The gene calls are TRBV18 and TRBJ2-3; D uncertain. The CDR3 is 16 amino acids. V gave up 3 bases and J gave up 0 bases, with 13 bases separating them. Germline V CDR1 and CDR2: KGHSH, LQKENI. Written as DNA, the CDR3 is TGTGCCAGCTCACCCCTCGGGTCTTTGAGCACAGATACGCAGTATTTT. This sequence encodes CASSPLGSLSTDTQYF.